This T cell receptor (beta chain) was sequenced in a study of shared clonotypes between healthy human individuals. Generated by immunoSEQ multiplex PCR, the TCRdb table keeps only in-frame clones and is missing some. The sample yields over 750,000 clones, roughly 96% seen once. The CDR3 contains 15 residues. The junction had 3 bases not matched to a gene; V was cut back by 5 bases and J by 0 bases. From germline, CDR1 is LNHDA and CDR2 SQIVND (reference sequence). CD45RO-negative CD8 cells positively selected for CCR7 made up the naive population, which excluded terminally differentiated effector memory CD45RA+ cells. The donors were adults (healthy and HIV-negative) with no recent acute infections or vaccinations.

The V and J genes are TRBV19 and TRBJ1-1; 10 positions agree with TRBD1. Specimen: naive CD8+ T cells sorted from blood. The sequence was collected from a man aged 25 to 45 in good health. The CDR3 DNA reads as TGTGCCAGTAGTTTGGGACAGGGGATGAACACTGAAGCTTTCTTT. Translating gives CASSLGQGMNTEAFF.